This TCR beta chain was captured in a study of blood T cell repertoires in COVID-19. Study in general: From the United States, Italy and Spain came samples of acute and convalescent COVID-19. The cDNA or gDNA used as material had been derived from T cells, B-cell-depleted T cells, or PBMCs.

In the original workflow: Amplifying reference gene primers gave estimates of nucleated cell counts. Profiled with immunoSEQ multiplex PCR; TCRdb holds only in-frame clones, not every one. The V and J calls and clone size are taken from that table; D and trimming were inferred from the DNA. This sample has 100,000 to 130,000 clones, with approximately 80% found just once. CDR3 length equals 14 residues. V was trimmed by 7 bases and J by 6 bases, leaving 20 bases between them. In germline, CDR1 is SGHTS, CDR2 YDEGEE. The receptor's source is a woman in her seventies with acute or convalescent COVID-19. The sequenced sample consisted of peripheral blood. The chain employs TRBV5-8 and TRBJ2-7, with D perhaps TRBD1 (5 bases). The chain's CDR3 is CASEDRSSRLEQYF. Here the CDR3 DNA reads TGTGCCAGCGAAGACAGATCTTCTCGGCTCGAGCAGTACTTC.